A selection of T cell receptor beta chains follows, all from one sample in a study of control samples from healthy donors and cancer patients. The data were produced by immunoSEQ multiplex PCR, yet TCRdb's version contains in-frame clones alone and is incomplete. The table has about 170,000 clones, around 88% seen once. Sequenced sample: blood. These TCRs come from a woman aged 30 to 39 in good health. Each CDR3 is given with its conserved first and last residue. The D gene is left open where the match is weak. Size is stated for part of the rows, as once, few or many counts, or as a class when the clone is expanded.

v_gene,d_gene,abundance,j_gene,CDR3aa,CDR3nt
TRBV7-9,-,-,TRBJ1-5,CASSKTGTSNQPQHF,TGTGCCAGCAGCAAGACAGGAACCAGCAATCAGCCCCAGCATTTT
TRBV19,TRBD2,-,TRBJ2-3,CASSILPSGDTQYF,TGTGCCAGTAGTATTCTGCCTAGCGGGGATACGCAGTATTTT
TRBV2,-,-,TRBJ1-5,CASSRLWGGYQPQHF,TGTGCCAGCAGTCGATTATGGGGGGGCTATCAGCCCCAGCATTTT
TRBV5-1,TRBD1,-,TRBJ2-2,CASSSRGLTGELFF,TGCGCCAGCAGCTCCAGGGGGCTCACCGGGGAGCTGTTTTTT
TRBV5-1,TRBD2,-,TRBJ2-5,CASSREVAGAKETQYF,TGCGCCAGCAGCCGGGAGGTAGCGGGGGCTAAAGAGACCCAGTACTTC
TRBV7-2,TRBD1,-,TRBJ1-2,CASSADRGGYGYTF,TGTGCCAGCAGCGCCGACAGGGGAGGCTATGGCTACACCTTC
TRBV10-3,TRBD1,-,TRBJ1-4,CAISANTLPTQQGKNEKLFF,TGTGCCATCAGTGCCAATACCCTACCTACCCAACAGGGGAAAAATGAAAAACTGTTTTTT
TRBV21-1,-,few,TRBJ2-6,CASSTPGRITPGANVLTF,TGTGCCAGCAGCACCCCGGGACGAATTACCCCCGGGGCCAACGTCCTGACTTTC
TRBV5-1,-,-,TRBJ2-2,CASSLDGTGELFF,TGCGCCAGCAGCTTGGACGGCACCGGGGAGCTGTTTTTT
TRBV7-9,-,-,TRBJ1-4,CASSLSLDRATNEKLFF,TGTGCCAGCAGCTTATCCCTCGATCGTGCAACTAATGAAAAACTGTTTTTT
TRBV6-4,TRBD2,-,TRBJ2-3,CASSDTGTSGRGTDTQYF,TGTGCCAGCAGTGACACCGGGACTAGCGGGAGAGGGACAGATACGCAGTATTTT
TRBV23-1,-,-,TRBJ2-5,CASSPPAGWETQYF,TGCGCCAGCAGTCCCCCGGCCGGGTGGGAGACCCAGTACTTC
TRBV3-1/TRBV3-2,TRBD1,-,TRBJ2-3,CASSRIRDRSTDTQYF,TGTGCCAGCAGCCGCATCCGGGACAGGAGCACAGATACGCAGTATTTT
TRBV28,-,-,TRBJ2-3,CASSLVQSTDTQYF,TGTGCCAGCAGTTTAGTGCAGAGCACAGATACGCAGTATTTT
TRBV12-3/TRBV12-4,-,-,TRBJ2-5,CASSLGETQYF,TGTGCCAGCAGTTTAGGGGAGACCCAGTACTTC
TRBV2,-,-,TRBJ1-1,CASSSAIWATEAFF,TGTGCCAGCAGTTCGGCGATATGGGCCACTGAAGCTTTCTTT
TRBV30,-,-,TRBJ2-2,CAWSVYLRGNTGELFF,TGTGCCTGGAGTGTATACCTCAGAGGGAACACCGGGGAGCTGTTTTTT
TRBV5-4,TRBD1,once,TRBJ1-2,CASSRQGARGYTF,TGTGCCAGCAGCCGACAGGGGGCGAGGGGCTACACCTTC
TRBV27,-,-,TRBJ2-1,CASSLGVEQFF,TGTGCCAGCAGTTTGGGTGTTGAGCAGTTCTTC
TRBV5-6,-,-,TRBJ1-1,CASSPDPLQGTEAFF,TGTGCCAGCAGCCCCGACCCCCTTCAGGGGACTGAAGCTTTCTTT
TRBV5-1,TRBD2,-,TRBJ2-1,CASSSLKTLAGVEQFF,TGCGCCAGCAGCTCCTTAAAAACTCTAGCGGGGGTTGAGCAGTTCTTC
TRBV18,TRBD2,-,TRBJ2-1,CASSQLAGDNEQFF,TGTGCCAGCTCACAACTAGCGGGGGACAATGAGCAGTTCTTC